A single sample gave rise to the 19 T cell receptor beta chains below, sequenced in a study of molecular identifiers for immune sequencing clone quantification. TCRdb ran MiXCR on the PCR reads and lists one entry per CDR3 protein. The sample consists of under 800,000 distinct CDR3 sequences, about 25% of them appearing once. What was sequenced was naive CD8+ T cells from blood, with Jurkat cell RNA spiked in. Subset in this sample: FACS-sorted CD8+CD4-CCR7+CD45RA+ naive T cells. These receptors were collected from a human donor in good health. Some libraries in this study had Jurkat cell RNA spiked in.

This clonotype was counted a single time. The V gene is TRBV27, the J gene TRBJ2-7; D is perhaps TRBD1 (6 bases). The V gene's germline CDR1 is MNHEY and CDR2 SMNVEV (reference sequence). This CDR3 is built from 16 residues. With 6 bases removed from V and 0 bases from J, the gap between germline ends came to 18 bases. The CDR3 region has the DNA TGTGCCAGCAGCCGCATTCAGGGGCTCAGCTCCTACGAGCAGTACTTC. Translated: CASSRIQGLSSYEQYF.

This clonotype was recorded a few times. The chain is built from TRBV30 and TRBJ1-1, with a possible D match to TRBD1 (5 bases). V lost 5 bases and J 3 bases, leaving 22 bases between the germline ends. Germline V gene lookup returns CDR1 GTSNPN and CDR2 SVGIG (reference sequence). This CDR3 spans 16 amino acids. The CDR3 here is CAWGAVKTRFHTEAFF. The CDR3 bases are TGTGCCTGGGGGGCCGTCAAGACAAGATTTCACACTGAAGCTTTCTTT.

This chain joins TRBV24-1 and TRBJ2-2; a possible D gene is TRBD1 (6 bases). The CDR3 consists of 12 residues. Trimming stripped 6 bases from V and 7 bases from J, with 8 bases between. Germline V gene lookup returns CDR1 KGHDR and CDR2 SFDVKD. As DNA, the CDR3 is TGTGCCACCAGTACAGGGTTCGGGGAGCTGTTTTTT. This gives the protein CATSTGFGELFF.

This clonotype was recorded only once. The rearrangement joins TRBV5-1 to TRBJ2-1; no firm D call. This CDR3 has 12 residues. Germline V gene lookup returns CDR1 SGHRS and CDR2 YFSETQ. With 1 base removed from V and 6 bases from J, the gap between germline ends came to 5 bases. CDR3 sequence (DNA): TGCGCCAGCAGCTTGAAAAGCAATGAGCAGTTCTTC. The encoded protein is CASSLKSNEQFF.

The V gene is TRBV7-9, the J gene TRBJ1-1, with D tentatively TRBD1 (6 bases). CDR1 SEHNR and CDR2 FQNEAQ come from the germline V gene (reference sequence). The CDR3 extends over 16 amino acids. V shed 5 bases and J shed 1 base, with 17 bases lying between them. CDR3 nucleotide sequence: TGTGCCAGCAGCATTGGACCCGGGGGCTCGAACACTGAAGCTTTCTTT. Translation gives CASSIGPGGSNTEAFF.

The rearrangement joins TRBV12-3 or TRBV12-4 to TRBJ1-2; a weak D match, TRBD1 (5 bases). V gave up 10 bases and J gave up 4 bases, with 16 bases separating them. CDR3 length: 13 residues. CDR3 in amino acids: CAISAWGTYGYTF. CDR3 nucleotides: TGTGCCATCAGCGCGTGGGGGACCTATGGCTACACCTTC.

This clonotype has a count of ten or more. The chain combines TRBV9 with TRBJ2-6; 7 bases line up with TRBD1. Trimming cost V 2 bases and J 2 bases; bases outside gene matches: 1. The CDR3 covers 15 residues. From germline, CDR1 is SGDLS and CDR2 YYNGEE. This CDR3 reads CASSVGTAGANVLTF. The CDR3 DNA reads as TGTGCCAGCAGCGTTGGGACAGCTGGGGCCAACGTCCTGACTTTC.

The rearrangement links TRBV4-1 to TRBJ1-2; D unclear. Germline loops: CDR1 MGHRA, CDR2 YSYEKL. V lost 0 bases and J 5 bases, leaving 13 bases between the germline ends. This CDR3 spans 15 amino acids. The CDR3 bases are TGCGCCAGCAGCCAAGATATAGGGAGTGGGTATGGCTACACCTTC. It specifies CASSQDIGSGYGYTF.

As concerns this clonotype: Because it lacks the conserved phenylalanine or tryptophan at the end, this CDR3 is likely a read error. V is TRBV3-1 and J is TRBJ2-4, with D uncertain. CDR1 LGHDT and CDR2 YNNKEL come from the germline V gene (reference sequence). The CDR3 is made up of 15 amino acids. The CDR3 region is CARSQGQDSKNIQYL. CDR3 DNA: TGTGCCCGCAGCCAAGGCCAAGATTCAAAAAACATTCAGTACCTC.

The chain links TRBV12-3 or TRBV12-4 to TRBJ1-4, with D possibly TRBD1 on 6 matching bases. V was shortened by 10 bases and J by 3 bases, with 21 bases between the two germline ends. This CDR3 has 16 residues. CDR3 bases: TGTGCCACCGCCGAAGGGGGGGCGCGTTCTAATGAAAAACTGTTTTTT. Translating it yields CATAEGGARSNEKLFF.

This sequence joins TRBV12-3 or TRBV12-4 and TRBJ2-3, with a weak D call TRBD1 (5 bases). Trimming removed 5 bases at V and 2 bases at J, with 11 bases between. This CDR3 is 14 amino acids long. CDR3 coding DNA: TGTGCCAGCAGTCCTCCAGGGTACACAGATACGCAGTATTTT. This gives the protein CASSPPGYTDTQYF.

This clonotype was detected a few times. The genes are TRBV12-3 or TRBV12-4 and TRBJ2-1; D is unresolved. The CDR3 extends over 15 amino acids. Between the trimmed V and J ends, which lost 3 bases and 3 bases, there was a span of 12 bases. CDR3 loop: CASSFRFVRYNEQFF. The CDR3, as DNA: TGTGCCAGCAGTTTTCGGTTTGTCCGCTACAATGAGCAGTTCTTC.

In its sample, this clonotype was seen many times. The chain combines TRBV3-1 with TRBJ2-3; D remains unclear. Germline V gives CDR1 LGHDT, CDR2 YNNKEL (reference sequence). The CDR3 consists of 14 residues. Trimming removed 3 bases at V and 1 base at J, with 8 bases between. The CDR3 coding sequence is TGTGCCAGCAGCCAGGGTCTCGGCACAGATACGCAGTATTTT. Translating gives CASSQGLGTDTQYF.

This chain joins TRBV11-2 and TRBJ2-4, with D tentatively TRBD1 (5 bases). The CDR3 totals 13 residues. CDR1 is SGHAT, CDR2 FQNNGV, per germline. V was shortened by 5 bases and J by 5 bases, with 10 bases between the two germline ends. CDR3 DNA sequence: TGTGCCAGCAGCGCGGACACGCAAAACATTCAGTACTTC. Translation: CASSADTQNIQYF. Together with reference TRBV11-2 and TRBJ2-4, the CDR3 gives the full variable domain: EAGVAQSPRYKIIEKRQSVAFWCNPISGHATLYWYQQILGQGPKLLIQFQNNGVVDDSQLPKDRFSAERLKGVDSTLKIQPAKLEDSAVYLCASSADTQNIQYFGAGTRLSVL.

The chain carries TRBV27 and TRBJ2-7; TRBD1 aligns across 11 bases. Losses at the gene ends were 5 bases for V and 4 bases for J; bases not matched to a gene: 7. This CDR3 is 15 amino acids long. The germline V gene encodes CDR1 MNHEY and CDR2 SMNVEV (reference sequence). The CDR3 nucleotides read TGTGCCAGCAGTCCCCTGGACAGGGGGCTTTACGAGCAGTACTTC. This encodes CASSPLDRGLYEQYF.

Concerning this clonotype itself: This clone may be a read error of a much larger clone one base away. The rearrangement uses TRBV7-9 and TRBJ1-1; the D is unclear. Trimming pared 5 bases from V and 1 base from J, leaving 11 bases between. This CDR3 has 14 amino acids. Germline V gene lookup returns CDR1 SEHNR and CDR2 FQNEAQ (reference sequence). The CDR3 nucleotides are TGTGCCAGCAGCCCATTTACACCGAACACTGAAGCTTTCTTT. It is translated as CASSPFTPNTEAFF.

This clonotype was seen at least ten times. The junction departs from the called germline gene at one end, perhaps through a read error. The rearrangement joins TRBV28 to TRBJ2-7; the D is unclear. The CDR3 is made up of 12 amino acids. Germline CDR1 reads MDHEN; CDR2 reads SYDVKM. The CDR3 region has the DNA TGTGCCAGTACAAGGAGCTCCTACGAGCAGTGCTTC. Protein sequence: CASTRSSYEQCF.

There are a few counts of this clonotype. V and J are TRBV7-9 and TRBJ2-1; 11 bases agree with TRBD2. J gave up 4 bases and V 5 bases, and 7 bases lay outside the gene matches. Looked up from germline, CDR1 is SEHNR and CDR2 is FQNEAQ (reference sequence). This CDR3 contains 16 residues. This CDR3 is CASSPTSGRGYNEQFF. CDR3 sequence (DNA): TGTGCCAGCAGCCCAACTAGCGGGAGAGGATACAATGAGCAGTTCTTC. The whole variable domain, filled in from reference TRBV7-9 and TRBJ2-1, reads DTGVSQNPRHKITKRGQNVTFRCDPISEHNRLYWYRQTLGQGPEFLTYFQNEAQLEKSRLLSDRFSAERPKGSFSTLEIQRTEQGDSAMYLCASSPTSGRGYNEQFFGPGTRLTVL.

The table lists this clonotype with a few counts. Since no conserved phenylalanine or tryptophan closes the CDR3, a read error is the likely cause. This chain joins TRBV29-1 and TRBJ1-1, with TRBD1 matching over 7 bases. Germline V gene data show CDR1 as SQVTM and CDR2 as ANQGSEA. J lost 0 bases, V lost 4 bases, and 2 bases had no gene match. The CDR3 has 13 residues. The CDR3 bases are TGCAGCGTTGGACAGGGTCTGAACACTGAAGCTTTCTCT. Its protein product is CSVGQGLNTEAFS.